A single sample gave rise to the 21 T cell receptor beta chains below, sequenced in a study of shared clonotypes between healthy human individuals. Only in-frame clones appear in the TCRdb table, and some are missing; sequencing was by immunoSEQ multiplex PCR. Of about 490,000 clones detected, about 79% appear once; the ten largest clones hold approximately 12%. The sequenced material came from PBMCs. These receptors were collected from a woman between 40 and 50 years old in good health. Some clones in this sample may be carry-over from other donors' samples.

The CDR3 nucleotides read TGTGCCAGCAGCGGGGGACAGCTGAACACTGAAGCTTTCTTT. Translated, it gives CASSGGQLNTEAFF. V usage is TRBV5-4 and J usage is TRBJ1-1; 7 bases line up with TRBD1. The CDR3 is 14 amino acids. Germline lookup yields CDR1 SGHNT and CDR2 YYREEE (reference sequence). Trimming removed 4 bases from V and 0 bases from J; junction bases left unmatched: 3.

In regard to this clone: With a much larger clone just one base away, this may be a read error. This sequence joins TRBV29-1 and TRBJ1-2; TRBD1 agrees at 9 bases. The CDR3 spans 10 residues. Germline CDR1 SQVTM, CDR2 ANQGSEA. CDR3 coding DNA: TGCGGCGTGGGACAGGGTGGCTACACCTTC. Amino acid sequence: CGVGQGGYTF.

This chain connects TRBV19 to TRBJ2-3; no clear D. Trimming took 5 bases from V and 8 from J, leaving 17 bases between them. The CDR3 is made up of 14 amino acids. The V gene's germline CDR1 is LNHDA and CDR2 SQIVND (reference sequence). CDR3 residues: CASSAQTRVGTQYF. The CDR3 DNA reads TGTGCCAGTAGTGCCCAGACAAGGGTGGGTACGCAGTATTTT.

The chain joins TRBV19 to TRBJ1-2, with 9 bases lining up with TRBD1. Germline trimming cut 3 bases from V and 6 bases from J; bases unmatched to any gene: 8. CDR1 is LNHDA and CDR2 is SQIVND in the germline V gene (reference sequence). CDR3 length: 15 residues. CDR3 amino acids: CASSIWGQGPDGYTF. The CDR3 region has the DNA TGTGCCAGTAGTATTTGGGGACAGGGCCCTGATGGCTACACCTTC. The complete variable domain, with remaining parts taken from reference TRBV19 and TRBJ1-2, reads DGGITQSPKYLFRKEGQNVTLSCEQNLNHDAMYWYRQDPGQGLRLIYYSQIVNDFQKGDIAEGYSVSREKKESFPLTVTSAQKNPTAFYLCASSIWGQGPDGYTFGSGTRLTVV.

The count of this clone is one. V gene TRBV15 combines with J gene TRBJ2-1; 9 bases agree with TRBD1. The CDR3 totals 15 residues. The V gene end was trimmed by 8 bases and the J gene end by 2 bases; junction bases not matched to a gene: 7. CDR1 is LNHNV, CDR2 YYDKDF, per germline (reference sequence). The CDR3 bases are TGTGCCACCCATGACCGGGACAGGGCCTACAATGAGCAGTTCTTC. This sequence encodes CATHDRDRAYNEQFF. Full variable domain (remainder filled in from reference TRBV15 and TRBJ2-1): DAMVIQNPRYQVTQFGKPVTLSCSQTLNHNVMYWYQQKSSQAPKLLFHYYDKDFNNEADTPDNFQSRRPNTSFCFLDIRSPGLGDTAMYLCATHDRDRAYNEQFFGPGTRLTVL.

The rearrangement uses TRBV19 and TRBJ2-1; unclear D gene. The CDR3 totals 12 residues. Deletions cut 1 base from V and 8 bases from J, with 6 bases between. Per the germline V gene, CDR1 is LNHDA and CDR2 is SQIVND (reference sequence). In DNA, the CDR3 is TGTGCCAGTAGTATAGGTAGAGATGAGCAGTTCTTC. Its translation is CASSIGRDEQFF.

The chain carries TRBV27 and TRBJ2-1, with 14 bases identical to TRBD2. CDR1 MNHEY and CDR2 SMNVEV come from the germline V gene (reference sequence). The V segment lost 6 bases and the J segment 10 bases; nucleotides outside the gene matches: 8. The CDR3 sequence is 15 residues long. CDR3 sequence: CASRRLAGGSGEQFF. CDR3 nucleotide sequence: TGTGCCAGCAGACGACTAGCGGGAGGGTCAGGGGAGCAGTTCTTC.

The sample holds a few counts of this clone. The V call is TRBV6-1, the J call TRBJ2-5; D gene unclear. V dropped 8 bases and J dropped 5 bases, with 12 bases sitting between them. The germline gives CDR1 MNHNS, CDR2 SASEGT. There are 12 residues in the CDR3. CDR3: CASGRVGETQYF. In DNA form, the CDR3 reads TGTGCCAGCGGAAGGGTCGGTGAGACCCAGTACTTC.

The rearrangement links TRBV5-4 to TRBJ2-1, with 13 bases fitting TRBD2. Germline V gene lookup returns CDR1 SGHNT and CDR2 YYREEE (reference sequence). V trimming: 2 bases; J trimming: 7 bases; junction bases outside the gene matches: 3. The CDR3 covers 15 residues. The CDR3 spells CASSFEGLAGNEQFF. CDR3 sequence (DNA): TGTGCCAGCAGCTTTGAGGGACTAGCGGGAAATGAGCAGTTCTTC.

CDR3: CASGLTGFSNQPQHF. The CDR3 bases are TGTGCCAGCGGGCTTACAGGGTTTAGCAATCAGCCCCAGCATTTT. The chain is built from TRBV6-6 and TRBJ1-5; a weak D match, TRBD1 (6 bases). Between the trimmed V and J ends, which lost 8 bases and 0 bases, there was a span of 14 bases. The V gene's germline CDR1 is MNHNY and CDR2 SVGAGI (reference sequence). The CDR3 contains 15 residues.

The rearrangement uses TRBV5-6 and TRBJ2-7; D is possibly TRBD2 (5 bases). The CDR3 has 13 amino acids. The ends were cut back, 3 bases at V and 3 bases at J, with 10 bases in the middle. Germline CDR1 is SGHDT and CDR2 is YYEEEE. The CDR3, as DNA: TGTGCCAGCAGCTCCCTGAGCGGCTACGAGCAGTACTTC. Translation: CASSSLSGYEQYF. The full variable domain, completed using reference TRBV5-6 and TRBJ2-7, is DAGVTQSPTHLIKTRGQQVTLRCSPKSGHDTVSWYQQALGQGPQFIFQYYEEEERQRGNFPDRFSGHQFPNYSSELNVNALLLGDSALYLCASSSLSGYEQYFGPGTRLTVT.

This chain connects TRBV19 to TRBJ2-1; perhaps TRBD1 as D (5 bases). The V gene's germline CDR1 is LNHDA and CDR2 SQIVND (reference sequence). V lost 1 base and J lost 8, with 12 bases in between. The CDR3 contains 14 residues. CDR3 nucleotide sequence: TGTGCCAGTAGTATAGGGCCAGGGCCGGATGAGCAGTTCTTC. The encoded protein is CASSIGPGPDEQFF.

Remarks on this clone: A junction boundary mismatches the germline segment, possibly from a read error. CDR3 region: CASSEERPSGLNYQEQYF. The CDR3 nucleotides are TGCGCCAGCAGCGAAGAGCGGCCTAGCGGCCTCAATTATCAGGAGCAGTACTTC. The chain uses TRBV4-3 and TRBJ2-7; TRBD2 agrees at 7 bases. Germline lookup yields CDR1 LGHNA and CDR2 YSLEER. The CDR3 length is 18 residues.

There are a few counts of this clone. The chain links TRBV10-3 to TRBJ2-7; 7 nucleotides align to TRBD2. After removal of 6 bases from V and 1 base from J, the junction contained 6 bases not matched to a gene. Germline V lookup: CDR1 ENHRY, CDR2 SYGVKD. CDR3 length: 14 residues. The CDR3 DNA sequence: TGTGCCATCAGACTAGCGTTATCGTCCTACGAGCAGTACTTC. It yields the protein CAIRLALSSYEQYF.

The chain links TRBV19 to TRBJ1-1; D unresolved. The CDR3 totals 15 residues. With 6 bases removed from V and 1 base from J, the gap between germline ends came to 15 bases. The V gene's germline CDR1 is LNHDA and CDR2 SQIVND (reference sequence). The DNA of the CDR3 is TGTGCCAGTAGAAGTTCGACTCCACCGAACACTGAAGCTTTCTTT. It specifies CASRSSTPPNTEAFF.

This rearrangement joins TRBV28 to TRBJ2-3; D call uncertain. The CDR3 totals 15 residues. Germline-derived CDR1 and CDR2 are MDHEN and SYDVKM. Trimming removed 3 bases from V and 0 bases from J, with 10 bases in between. The CDR3 sequence is CASSFNGRSTDTQYF. The CDR3 nucleotides are TGTGCCAGCAGTTTTAACGGCCGAAGCACAGATACGCAGTATTTT.

J is TRBJ1-3 and V is TRBV27, with D hard to call. This CDR3 comprises 14 residues. CDR1 MNHEY and CDR2 SMNVEV come from the germline V gene (reference sequence). Trimming removed 1 base from V and 2 bases from J, with 6 bases in between. This CDR3 is CASSLLPPGNTIYF. Written as DNA, the CDR3 is TGTGCCAGCAGTTTATTGCCCCCTGGAAACACCATATATTTT.

This clone is a singleton in its sample. J is TRBJ1-5 and V is TRBV28, with D perhaps matching TRBD1 (6 bases). The germline V gene encodes CDR1 MDHEN and CDR2 SYDVKM. Trimming took 6 bases from V and 0 from J, leaving 15 bases between them. This CDR3 spans 16 amino acids. For the CDR3, the DNA is TGTGCCAGCAGCTCGGGACACCTTTTTAGCAATCAGCCCCAGCATTTT. It specifies CASSSGHLFSNQPQHF.

This clone showed up just a few times. The genes are TRBV9 and TRBJ2-1; D gene unclear. The CDR3 is 15 amino acids. Trimming stripped 0 bases from V and 0 bases from J, with 7 bases between. CDR1 and CDR2 from the germline V gene are SGDLS and YYNGEE. CDR3 residues: CASSVESFSYNEQFF. The DNA of the CDR3 is TGTGCCAGCAGCGTAGAGTCCTTCTCCTACAATGAGCAGTTCTTC.

As regards this clone: This clone may be a read error of a much larger clone one base away. Other DNA sequences from this sample encode an identical CDR3 as well. The CDR3: CASSVGGSTDTQYF. The DNA of the CDR3 is TGTGCCAGCAGCGTAGGGGGCAGCACAGATACGCAGTATTTT. This chain uses TRBV9 with TRBJ2-3, with a possible D match to TRBD1 (5 bases). Trimming removed 0 bases at V and 0 bases at J, with 5 bases between. Per the germline V gene, CDR1 is SGDLS and CDR2 is YYNGEE. This CDR3 comprises 14 residues.

The V and J genes are TRBV7-6 and TRBJ2-1; 10 bases match TRBD2. From germline, CDR1 is SGHVS and CDR2 FNYEAQ. The CDR3 is 19 amino acids. Germline trimming cut 2 bases from V and 4 bases from J; bases unmatched to any gene: 14. In DNA, the CDR3 is TGTGCCAGCAGCTTATTGAGGGCCAGCGGGAGGGCCGTTTACAATGAGCAGTTCTTC. Translating it yields CASSLLRASGRAVYNEQFF.